What follows are 8 T cell receptor beta chains derived from one specimen sequenced in a study of shared clonotypes between healthy human individuals. The data were produced by immunoSEQ multiplex PCR, yet TCRdb's version contains in-frame clones alone and is incomplete. The data show around 340,000 clones, roughly 70% seen once. The sequencing input was memory CD4+ T cells sorted from blood. Subset specified: CD45RA-negative fraction. The receptors shown here come from a young man in good health.

V usage is TRBV18 and J usage is TRBJ1-1; D unresolved. The CDR3 sequence is 14 residues long. The germline V gene has CDR1 KGHSH and CDR2 LQKENI. V was shortened by 3 bases and J by 4 bases, with 12 bases between the two germline ends. CDR3 protein: CASSPGDRPTEAFF. The CDR3 region has the DNA TGTGCCAGCTCACCGGGTGACCGGCCCACTGAAGCTTTCTTT. Using reference TRBV18 and TRBJ1-1 for the parts outside the CDR3, the full variable domain is NAGVMQNPRHLVRRRGQEARLRCSPMKGHSHVYWYRQLPEEGLKFMVYLQKENIIDESGMPKERFSAEFPKEGPSILRIQQVVRGDSAAYFCASSPGDRPTEAFFGQGTRLTVV.

This clone was seen repeatedly, ten times or more. V usage is TRBV7-8 and J usage is TRBJ1-5; D is ambiguous. This CDR3 spans 16 amino acids. From germline, CDR1 is SGHVS and CDR2 FQNEAQ. V was trimmed by 2 bases and J by 2 bases, leaving 13 bases between them. CDR3 protein: CASSLLATHGNQPQHF. CDR3 coding DNA: TGTGCCAGCAGCTTATTAGCAACACACGGCAATCAGCCCCAGCATTTT.

The rearrangement uses TRBV7-9 and TRBJ1-1; D gene ambiguous. Trimming cost V 0 bases and J 2 bases, with 7 bases left between them. The germline V gene encodes CDR1 SEHNR and CDR2 FQNEAQ (reference sequence). CDR3 length equals 14 residues. The CDR3 nucleotides are TGTGCCAGCAGCTTAGCCGCACGCAACACTGAAGCTTTCTTT. It encodes CASSLAARNTEAFF.

This clone has a single count. The chain combines TRBV7-9 with TRBJ2-5, with no clear D. V lost 2 bases and J 3 bases, leaving 4 bases between the germline ends. The CDR3 spans 12 residues. Looked up from germline, CDR1 is SEHNR and CDR2 is FQNEAQ (reference sequence). This CDR3 is CASSLQEETQYF. The CDR3 DNA reads TGTGCCAGCAGCTTACAGGAAGAGACCCAGTACTTC.

V and J are TRBV30 and TRBJ2-2, with no clear D. The V gene lost 1 base and the J gene lost 6 bases, with 6 bases spanning the gap. This CDR3 is 12 amino acids long. CDR1 and CDR2 from the germline V gene are GTSNPN and SVGIG (reference sequence). The CDR3 bases are TGTGCCTGGAGTGGAGCTTCCGGGGAGCTGTTTTTT. Translated, it gives CAWSGASGELFF. Filled out from reference TRBV30 and TRBJ2-2, the complete variable domain reads SQTIHQWPATLVQPVGSPLSLECTVEGTSNPNLYWYRQAAGRGLQLLFYSVGIGQISSEVPQNLSASRPQDRQFILSSKKLLLSDSGFYLCAWSGASGELFFGEGSRLTVL.

As regards this clone: Other nucleotide sequences in the sample specify the same CDR3. The V call is TRBV7-6, the J call TRBJ2-5; D is ambiguous. CDR1 and CDR2 from the germline V gene are SGHVS and FNYEAQ. The CDR3 runs 13 residues. The germline V and J ends were trimmed by 1 base and 5 bases, with 8 bases remaining between them. The CDR3 sequence: CASSLVGSETQYF. For the CDR3, the DNA is TGTGCCAGCAGCTTAGTAGGTTCCGAGACCCAGTACTTC.

The rearrangement uses TRBV6-1 and TRBJ2-7; the D is unclear. Trimming left V 6 bases short and J 3 bases short, with 9 bases between. CDR1 is MNHNS, CDR2 SASEGT, per germline. This CDR3 has 12 residues. The CDR3 DNA follows: TGTGCCAGCAGCCTAGTGTTCTACGAGCAGTACTTC. This gives the protein CASSLVFYEQYF.

The rearrangement joins TRBV2 to TRBJ2-5; D remains ambiguous. CDR1 and CDR2 from the germline V gene are SNHLY and FYNNEI. This CDR3 is 14 amino acids long. V lost 2 bases, J lost 7 bases, and 14 bases lay in between. CDR3 sequence (DNA): TGTGCCAGCAGTGAATCGAATAATCGGAGGACCCAGTACTTC. Amino acids: CASSESNNRRTQYF.